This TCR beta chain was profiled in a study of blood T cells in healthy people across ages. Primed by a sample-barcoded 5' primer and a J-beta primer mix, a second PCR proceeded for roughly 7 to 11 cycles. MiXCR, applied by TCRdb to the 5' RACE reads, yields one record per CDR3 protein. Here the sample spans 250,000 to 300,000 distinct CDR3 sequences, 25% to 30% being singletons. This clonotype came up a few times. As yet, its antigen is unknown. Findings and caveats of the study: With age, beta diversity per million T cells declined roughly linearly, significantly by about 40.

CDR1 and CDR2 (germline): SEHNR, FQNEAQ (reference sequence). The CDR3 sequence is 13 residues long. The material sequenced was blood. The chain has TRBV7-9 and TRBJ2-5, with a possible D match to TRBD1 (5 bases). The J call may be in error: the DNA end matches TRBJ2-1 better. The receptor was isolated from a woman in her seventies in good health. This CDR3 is CASCAGKGNEQFF. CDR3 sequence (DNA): TGTGCCAGCTGTGCAGGGAAAGGGAATGAGCAGTTCTTC.